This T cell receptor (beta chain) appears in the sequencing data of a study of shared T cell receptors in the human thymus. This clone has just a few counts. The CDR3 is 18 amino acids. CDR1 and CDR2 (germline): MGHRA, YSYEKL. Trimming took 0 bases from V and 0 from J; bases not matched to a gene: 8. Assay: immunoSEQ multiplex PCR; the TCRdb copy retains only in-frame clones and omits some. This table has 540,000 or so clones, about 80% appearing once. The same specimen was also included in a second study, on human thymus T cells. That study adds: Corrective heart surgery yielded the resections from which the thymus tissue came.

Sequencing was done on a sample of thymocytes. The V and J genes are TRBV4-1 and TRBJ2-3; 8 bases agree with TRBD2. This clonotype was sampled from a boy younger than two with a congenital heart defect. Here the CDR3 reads CASSQDLISGTSTDTQYF. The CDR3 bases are TGCGCCAGCAGCCAAGATCTTATTAGCGGGACTAGCACAGATACGCAGTATTTT.